This TCR beta chain came from a study of regulatory T cells in long-lasting Graves disease. Regarding the study as a whole: There was favoring of TRBV28, TRBJ1-2 and TRBJ2-5 in persistent disease.

Note on this clonotype: What it recognizes is unknown.

CDR1 is MDHEN and CDR2 is SYDVKM in the germline V gene. V gave up 5 bases and J gave up 7 bases; unmatched junction bases: 12. The CDR3 length is 16 residues. Sequencing libraries for TCR beta were prepared with iRepertoire HTBI primers and Arm-PCR of CDR3 regions. MiXCR was run by TCRdb on the multiplex PCR reads, yielding one entry per CDR3 protein. The sample carries 600,000 to 650,000 distinct CDR3 sequences, about 15% recorded once. Time point meaning: newly diagnosed GD, antithyroid drugs for less than 3 months. TCR sequences were obtained from RNA taken from PBMCs. The same specimen was also included in a second study, on T cells in Graves' hyperthyroidism and ophthalmopathy.

The sequence was collected from a woman younger than 45 with Graves disease. V usage is TRBV28 and J usage is TRBJ1-5, with 9 bases lining up with TRBD1. The source was peripheral blood mononuclear cells (PBMCs), collected at new diagnosis, from a patient treated with antithyroid drugs. The CDR3 sequence: CASSPRTGARVQPQHF. In DNA, the CDR3 is TGTGCCAGCAGTCCGAGGACAGGGGCGAGGGTCCAGCCCCAGCATTTT.